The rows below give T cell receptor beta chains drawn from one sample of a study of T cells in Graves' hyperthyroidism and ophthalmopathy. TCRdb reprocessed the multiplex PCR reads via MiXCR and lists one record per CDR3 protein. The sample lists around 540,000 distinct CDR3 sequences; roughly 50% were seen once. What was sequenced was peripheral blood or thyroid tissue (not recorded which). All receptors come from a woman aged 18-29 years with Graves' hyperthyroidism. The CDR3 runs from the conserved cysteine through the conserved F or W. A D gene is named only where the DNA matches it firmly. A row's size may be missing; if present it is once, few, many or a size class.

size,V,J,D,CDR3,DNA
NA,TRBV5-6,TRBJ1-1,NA,CASSSEGVLSTEAFF,TGTGCCAGCAGCTCAGAAGGGGTTCTTAGCACTGAAGCTTTCTTT
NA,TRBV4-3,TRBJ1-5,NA,CASSQGSRWGGNQPQHF,TGCGCCAGCAGCCAGGGAAGCCGTTGGGGGGGGAATCAGCCCCAGCATTTT
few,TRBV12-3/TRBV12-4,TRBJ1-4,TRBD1,CASSFGTGREKLFF,TGTGCCAGCAGTTTCGGGACAGGTCGTGAAAAACTGTTTTTT
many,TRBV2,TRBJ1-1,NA,CASSAETGITEAFF,TGTGCCAGCAGTGCGGAAACAGGGATCACTGAAGCTTTCTTT
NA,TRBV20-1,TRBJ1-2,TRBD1,CSASEGTGGGYTF,TGCAGTGCTAGCGAGGGGACAGGGGGTGGCTACACCTTC
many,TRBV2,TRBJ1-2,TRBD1,CASSQRDRGGYTF,TGTGCCAGCAGCCAAAGGGACAGGGGTGGCTACACCTTC
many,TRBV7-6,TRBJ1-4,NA,CASSYRETNEKLFF,TGTGCCAGCAGCTACAGGGAGACTAATGAAAAACTGTTTTTT
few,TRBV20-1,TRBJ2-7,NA,CSARDRGASGYEQYF,TGCAGTGCTAGAGACCGGGGGGCTAGCGGCTACGAGCAGTACTTC
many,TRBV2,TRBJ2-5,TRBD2,CASRLLAGVETQYF,TGTGCCAGCCGCTTACTAGCGGGAGTAGAGACCCAGTACTTC
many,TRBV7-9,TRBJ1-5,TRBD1,CASSLTTGLYQPQHF,TGTGCCAGCAGCTTAACGACAGGGTTGTACCAGCCCCAGCATTTT
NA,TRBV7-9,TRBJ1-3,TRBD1,CASNGQGSFSGNTIYF,TGTGCCAGCAACGGACAGGGGTCTTTCTCTGGAAACACCATATATTTT
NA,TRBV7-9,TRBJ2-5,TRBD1,CASSLRQGAPETQYF,TGTGCCAGCAGCTTACGACAGGGGGCGCCGGAGACCCAGTACTTC
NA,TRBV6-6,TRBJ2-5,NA,CASSTPTRGTQYF,TGTGCCAGCAGTACACCGACGAGGGGGACCCAGTACTTC
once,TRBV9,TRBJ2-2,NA,CASSEPGGTGELFF,TGTGCCAGCAGCGAGCCCGGGGGAACCGGGGAGCTGTTTTTT
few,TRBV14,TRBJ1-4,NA,CASGLGRATNEKLFF,TGTGCCAGCGGCCTAGGGCGAGCAACTAATGAAAAACTGTTTTTT
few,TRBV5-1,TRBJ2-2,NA,CASHRENTGELFF,TGCGCCAGCCACAGGGAGAACACCGGGGAGCTGTTTTTT
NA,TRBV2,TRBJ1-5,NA,CASSASFRGVQPQHF,TGTGCCAGCAGCGCCTCCTTCAGGGGTGTCCAGCCCCAGCATTTT
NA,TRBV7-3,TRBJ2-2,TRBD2,CASSRASGNTGELFF,TGTGCCAGCTCACGGGCTAGCGGGAACACCGGGGAGCTGTTTTTT
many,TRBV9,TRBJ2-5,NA,CASSPRGPTGETQYF,TGTGCCAGCAGCCCGCGAGGTCCCACGGGGGAGACCCAGTACTTC
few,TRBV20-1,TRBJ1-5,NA,CSAQRGLSGQPQHF,TGCAGTGCTCAAAGGGGTCTATCAGGTCAGCCCCAGCATTTT
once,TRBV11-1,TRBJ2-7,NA,CASSLVSQRIYEQYF,TGTGCCAGCAGCTTAGTTAGTCAGAGAATCTACGAGCAGTACTTC
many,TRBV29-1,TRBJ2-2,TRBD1,CSVDRGRPTGELFF,TGCAGCGTTGACAGGGGGCGTCCCACCGGGGAGCTGTTTTTT
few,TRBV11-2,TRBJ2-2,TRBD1,CAARDREAGELFF,TGTGCCGCCCGGGACAGGGAAGCCGGGGAGCTGTTTTTT
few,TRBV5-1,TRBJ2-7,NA,CASSLDWPHSYEQYF,TGCGCCAGCAGCTTGGATTGGCCCCACTCCTACGAGCAGTACTTC
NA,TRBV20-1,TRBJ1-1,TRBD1,CSATTGWYTEAFF,TGCAGTGCTACGACAGGGTGGTACACTGAAGCTTTCTTT
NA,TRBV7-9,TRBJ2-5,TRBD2,CASSPSVAGVETQYF,TGTGCCAGCAGCCCCAGTGTAGCGGGAGTGGAGACCCAGTACTTC
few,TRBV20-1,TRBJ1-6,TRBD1,CSAGGTEGNSPLHF,TGCAGTGCTGGCGGGACAGAGGGTAATTCACCCCTCCACTTT
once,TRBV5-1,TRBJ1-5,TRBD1,CASSFGPTGVSNQPQHF,TGCGCCAGCAGCTTTGGGCCGACAGGGGTTAGCAATCAGCCCCAGCATTTT
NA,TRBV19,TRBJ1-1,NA,CASSIVFHRDTEAFF,TGTGCCAGTAGTATAGTATTCCATCGGGACACTGAAGCTTTCTTT
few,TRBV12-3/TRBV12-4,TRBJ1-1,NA,CASKPGEAEAFF,TGTGCCAGCAAACCTGGAGAGGCTGAAGCTTTCTTT
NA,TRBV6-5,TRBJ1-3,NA,CASSYSELSGNIIYF,TGTGCCAGCAGTTACTCAGAACTCTCTGGAAACATCATATATTTT
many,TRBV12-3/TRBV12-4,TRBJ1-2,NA,CASSFVPRVGGYTF,TGTGCCAGCAGTTTCGTTCCCAGGGTGGGTGGCTACACCTTC
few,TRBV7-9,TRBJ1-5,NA,CASSLDKGQPQHF,TGTGCCAGCAGCTTAGATAAAGGGCAGCCCCAGCATTTT
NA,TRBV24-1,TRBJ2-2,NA,CATSDKGTNTGELFF,TGTGCCACCAGTGATAAGGGGACTAACACCGGGGAGCTGTTTTTT
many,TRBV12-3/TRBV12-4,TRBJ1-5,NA,CASNRNNQPQHF,TGTGCCAGCAACAGGAACAATCAGCCCCAGCATTTT
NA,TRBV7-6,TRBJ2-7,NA,CASSSLQGRGSYEQYF,TGTGCCAGCAGCTCCCTACAGGGTAGGGGTTCCTACGAGCAGTACTTC
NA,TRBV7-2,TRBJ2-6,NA,CASSLDLGAGANVLTF,TGTGCCAGCAGCTTAGATCTGGGGGCCGGGGCCAACGTCCTGACTTTC
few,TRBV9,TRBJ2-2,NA,CASSAQGPGELFF,TGTGCCAGCAGCGCACAGGGTCCCGGGGAGCTGTTTTTT
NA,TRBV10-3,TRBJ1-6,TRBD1,CAIGTGTGTSPLHF,TGTGCCATCGGGACCGGGACAGGGACTTCACCCCTCCACTTT
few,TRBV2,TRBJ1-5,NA,CASTYSATSNQPQHF,TGTGCCAGCACCTACAGTGCTACGAGCAATCAGCCCCAGCATTTT
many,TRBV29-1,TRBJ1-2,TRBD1,CSLQGPGGSGYTF,TGCAGCTTACAAGGGCCAGGGGGCAGTGGCTACACCTTC
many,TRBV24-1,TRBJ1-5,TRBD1,CATSDSRDSYQPQHF,TGTGCCACCAGTGATTCCCGGGACAGTTATCAGCCCCAGCATTTT